One sample yielded the 7 T cell receptor beta chains listed below, sequenced in a study of cytomegalovirus exposure and HLA in healthy donors. Primers for the PCR totalled 60 Vbeta and 13 Jbeta. Assay: immunoSEQ multiplex PCR; the TCRdb copy retains only in-frame clones and omits some. The sample lists roughly 200,000 clones; roughly 84% were seen once. The sample was PBMCs. All receptors come from a boy younger than 10 in good health and CMV-seronegative.

The chain links TRBV7-6 to TRBJ2-7; 8 nucleotides align to TRBD1. J gave up 0 bases and V 5 bases, and 9 bases lay outside the gene matches. The CDR3 is 16 residues long. Germline V gene lookup returns CDR1 SGHVS and CDR2 FNYEAQ. The CDR3 DNA sequence: TGTGCCAGCAGCCCCGGGTGGGGGACAGGCTCCTACGAGCAGTACTTC. This codes for CASSPGWGTGSYEQYF.

The chain links TRBV9 to TRBJ2-5, with 8 bases aligning to TRBD2. The CDR3 runs to 16 residues. The J segment lost 5 bases and the V segment lost 0 bases, leaving 9 bases of the junction unmatched. Germline-derived CDR1 and CDR2 are SGDLS and YYNGEE. The CDR3 coding sequence is TGTGCCAGCAGCGTAGATCCGGGGGGGCGGGTTGAGACCCAGTACTTC. Protein sequence: CASSVDPGGRVETQYF.

The chain combines TRBV7-6 with TRBJ1-2; the D gene is possibly TRBD1 (5 bases). The CDR3 totals 14 residues. CDR1 is SGHVS and CDR2 is FNYEAQ in the germline V gene. V dropped 2 bases and J dropped 6 bases, with 13 bases sitting between them. The CDR3 DNA is TGTGCCAGCAGCTTAACCGGCAGGGTGCATGGCTACACCTTC. This translates into CASSLTGRVHGYTF.

J is TRBJ1-5 and V is TRBV30, with TRBD1 matching 7 bases. J was trimmed by 6 bases and V by 7 bases; bases with no gene match: 6. This CDR3 spans 12 amino acids. Per the germline V gene, CDR1 is GTSNPN and CDR2 is SVGIG (reference sequence). The CDR3 is CASRQGAQPQHF. In DNA, the CDR3 is TGTGCCTCTCGACAGGGTGCTCAGCCCCAGCATTTT. Together with reference TRBV30 and TRBJ1-5, the CDR3 gives the full variable domain: SQTIHQWPATLVQPVGSPLSLECTVEGTSNPNLYWYRQAAGRGLQLLFYSVGIGQISSEVPQNLSASRPQDRQFILSSKKLLLSDSGFYLCASRQGAQPQHFGDGTRLSIL.

The V and J genes are TRBV19 and TRBJ1-2; 10 bases map to TRBD1. V shed 7 bases and J 4 bases; nucleotides not matched to a gene: 6. CDR1 is LNHDA, CDR2 SQIVND, per germline (reference sequence). This CDR3 is built from 14 residues. The CDR3 nucleotides are TGTGCCAGTATCAGGGACAGGGGTAGCTATGGCTACACCTTC. This sequence encodes CASIRDRGSYGYTF.

This chain uses TRBV27 with TRBJ1-2; D not resolved. The germline V gene encodes CDR1 MNHEY and CDR2 SMNVEV (reference sequence). CDR3 size: 13 residues. Trimming pared 2 bases from V and 3 bases from J, leaving 7 bases between. CDR3 residues: CASSLNSDYGYTF. The CDR3 coding sequence is TGTGCCAGCAGTTTAAACAGTGACTATGGCTACACCTTC.

The rearrangement links TRBV13 to TRBJ1-3; a possible D gene is TRBD1 (6 bases). Trimming took 5 bases from V and 2 from J, leaving 13 bases between them. The CDR3 loop spans 15 amino acids. The germline V gene has CDR1 PRHDT and CDR2 FYEKMQ (reference sequence). CDR3: CASSRPRDTGNTIYF. CDR3 nucleotide sequence: TGTGCCAGCAGCCGGCCCAGGGACACTGGAAACACCATATATTTT.